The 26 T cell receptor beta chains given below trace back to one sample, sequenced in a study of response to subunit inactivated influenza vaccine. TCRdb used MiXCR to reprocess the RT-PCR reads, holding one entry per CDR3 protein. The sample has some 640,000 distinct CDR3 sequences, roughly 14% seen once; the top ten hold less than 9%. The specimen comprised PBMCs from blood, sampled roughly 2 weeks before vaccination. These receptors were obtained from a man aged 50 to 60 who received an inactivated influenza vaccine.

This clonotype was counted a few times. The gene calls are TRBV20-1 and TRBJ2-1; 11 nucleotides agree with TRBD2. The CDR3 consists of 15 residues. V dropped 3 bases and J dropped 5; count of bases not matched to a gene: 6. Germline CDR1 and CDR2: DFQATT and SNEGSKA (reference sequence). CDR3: CSASNPLAGDNEQFF. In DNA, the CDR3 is TGCAGTGCTAGCAACCCACTAGCGGGAGACAATGAGCAGTTCTTC.

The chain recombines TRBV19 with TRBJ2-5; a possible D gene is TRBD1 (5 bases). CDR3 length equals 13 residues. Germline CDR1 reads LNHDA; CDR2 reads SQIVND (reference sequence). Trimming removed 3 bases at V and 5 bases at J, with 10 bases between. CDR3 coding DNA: TGTGCCAGTAGTATGCGACAGTTGGAGACCCAGTACTTC. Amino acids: CASSMRQLETQYF.

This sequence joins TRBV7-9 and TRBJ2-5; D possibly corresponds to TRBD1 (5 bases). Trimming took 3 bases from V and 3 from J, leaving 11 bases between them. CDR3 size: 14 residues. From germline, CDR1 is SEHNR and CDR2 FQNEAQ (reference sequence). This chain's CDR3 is CASSFFTGEETQYF. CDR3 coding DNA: TGTGCCAGCAGCTTTTTTACAGGCGAAGAGACCCAGTACTTC. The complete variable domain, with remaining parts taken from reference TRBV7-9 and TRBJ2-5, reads DTGVSQNPRHKITKRGQNVTFRCDPISEHNRLYWYRQTLGQGPEFLTYFQNEAQLEKSRLLSDRFSAERPKGSFSTLEIQRTEQGDSAMYLCASSFFTGEETQYFGPGTRLLVL.

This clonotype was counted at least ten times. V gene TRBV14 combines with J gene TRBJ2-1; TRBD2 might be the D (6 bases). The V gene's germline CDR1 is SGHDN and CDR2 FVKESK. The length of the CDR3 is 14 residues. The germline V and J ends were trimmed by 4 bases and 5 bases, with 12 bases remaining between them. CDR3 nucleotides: TGTGCCAGCAGCCCCGGGACTCCCCACAATGAGCAGTTCTTC. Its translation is CASSPGTPHNEQFF.

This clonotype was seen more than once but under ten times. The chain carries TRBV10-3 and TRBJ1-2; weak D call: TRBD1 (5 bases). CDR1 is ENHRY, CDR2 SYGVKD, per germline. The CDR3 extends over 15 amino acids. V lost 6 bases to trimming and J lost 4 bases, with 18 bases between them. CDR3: CAIRAAGTQVYGYTF. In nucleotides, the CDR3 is TGTGCCATCAGGGCTGCCGGGACGCAAGTCTATGGCTACACCTTC.

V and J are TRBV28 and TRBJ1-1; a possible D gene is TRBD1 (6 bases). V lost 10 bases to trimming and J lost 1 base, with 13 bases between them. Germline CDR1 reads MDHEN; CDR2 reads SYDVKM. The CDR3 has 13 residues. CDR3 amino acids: CATVATGNTEAFF. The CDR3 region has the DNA TGTGCCACCGTAGCGACAGGGAACACTGAAGCTTTCTTT.

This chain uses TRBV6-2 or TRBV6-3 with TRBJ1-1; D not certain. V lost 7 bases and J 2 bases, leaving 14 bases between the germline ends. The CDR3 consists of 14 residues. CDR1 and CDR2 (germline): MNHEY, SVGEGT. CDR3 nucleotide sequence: TGTGCCAGCACCCCCTGGGCGGGAAACACTGAAGCTTTCTTT. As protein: CASTPWAGNTEAFF.

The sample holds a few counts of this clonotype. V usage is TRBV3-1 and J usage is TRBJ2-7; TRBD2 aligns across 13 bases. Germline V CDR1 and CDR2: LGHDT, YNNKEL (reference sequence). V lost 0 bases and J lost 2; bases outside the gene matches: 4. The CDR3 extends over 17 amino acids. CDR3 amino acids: CASSQDRTSGSPYEQYF. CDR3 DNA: TGTGCCAGCAGCCAAGACCGGACTAGCGGGAGCCCCTACGAGCAGTACTTC.

The CDR3 region is CASSARTGEETQYF. The CDR3, as DNA: TGTGCCAGCAGTGCCCGGACAGGGGAGGAGACCCAGTACTTC. This chain joins TRBV12-3 or TRBV12-4 and TRBJ2-5, with 9 bases lining up with TRBD1. J was trimmed by 5 bases and V by 5 bases; bases with no gene match: 6. The CDR3 loop spans 14 amino acids.

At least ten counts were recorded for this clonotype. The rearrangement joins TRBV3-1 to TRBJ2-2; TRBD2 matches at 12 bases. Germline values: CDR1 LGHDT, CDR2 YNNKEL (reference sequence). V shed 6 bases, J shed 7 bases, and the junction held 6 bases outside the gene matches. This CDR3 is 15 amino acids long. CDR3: CASRTSGRFGGELFF. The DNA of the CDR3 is TGTGCCAGCAGGACTAGCGGGAGATTCGGCGGGGAGCTGTTTTTT.

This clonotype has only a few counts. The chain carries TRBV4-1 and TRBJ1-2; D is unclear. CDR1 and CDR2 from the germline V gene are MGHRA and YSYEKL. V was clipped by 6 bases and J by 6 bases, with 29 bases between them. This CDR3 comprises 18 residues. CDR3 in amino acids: CASRHWGEAAESLNGYTF. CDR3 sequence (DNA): TGCGCCAGCAGACACTGGGGAGAAGCGGCCGAATCCCTCAATGGCTACACCTTC.

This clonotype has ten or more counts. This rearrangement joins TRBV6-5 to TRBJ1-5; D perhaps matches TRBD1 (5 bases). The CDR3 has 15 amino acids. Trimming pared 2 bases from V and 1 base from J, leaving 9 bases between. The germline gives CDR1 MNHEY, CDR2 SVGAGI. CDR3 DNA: TGTGCCAGCAGTTACCTCCGGGGCAGCAATCAGCCCCAGCATTTT. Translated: CASSYLRGSNQPQHF.

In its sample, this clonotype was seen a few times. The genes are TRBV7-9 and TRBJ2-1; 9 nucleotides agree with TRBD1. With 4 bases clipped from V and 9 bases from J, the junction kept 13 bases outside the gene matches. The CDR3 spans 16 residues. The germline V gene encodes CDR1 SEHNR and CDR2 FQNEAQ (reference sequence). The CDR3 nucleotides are TGTGCCAGCAGCTACCGGGACAGGGTTTTTTTAGGTGAGCAGTTCTTC. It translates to CASSYRDRVFLGEQFF.

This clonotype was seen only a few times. CDR3 in DNA: TGTGCCAGCAGCCCGGGACTAGCGGAAGCCTCCTACAATGAGCAGTTCTTC. It is translated as CASSPGLAEASYNEQFF. The chain has TRBV7-2 and TRBJ2-1; TRBD2 matches 11 bases. The trim removed 5 bases at V and 0 bases at J, leaving 6 bases unmatched. Germline V gives CDR1 SGHTA, CDR2 FQGNSA. The CDR3 consists of 17 residues.

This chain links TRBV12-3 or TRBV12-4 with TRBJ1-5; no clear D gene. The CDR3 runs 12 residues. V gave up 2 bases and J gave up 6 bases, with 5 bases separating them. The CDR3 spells CASSLQRQPQHF. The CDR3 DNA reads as TGTGCCAGCAGTTTACAACGTCAGCCCCAGCATTTT.

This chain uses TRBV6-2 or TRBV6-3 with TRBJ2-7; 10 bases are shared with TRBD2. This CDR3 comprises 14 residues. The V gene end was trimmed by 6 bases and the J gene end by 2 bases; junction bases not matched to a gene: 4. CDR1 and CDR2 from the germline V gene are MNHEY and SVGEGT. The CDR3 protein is CASRKTSGPYEQYF. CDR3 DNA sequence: TGTGCCAGCAGGAAGACTAGCGGGCCCTACGAGCAGTACTTC.

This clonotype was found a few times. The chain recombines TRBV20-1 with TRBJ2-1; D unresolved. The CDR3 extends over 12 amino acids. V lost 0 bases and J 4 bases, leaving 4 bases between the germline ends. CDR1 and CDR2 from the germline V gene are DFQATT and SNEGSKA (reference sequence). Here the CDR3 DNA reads TGCAGTGCTAGAGAACCTTACAATGAGCAGTTCTTC. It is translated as CSAREPYNEQFF.

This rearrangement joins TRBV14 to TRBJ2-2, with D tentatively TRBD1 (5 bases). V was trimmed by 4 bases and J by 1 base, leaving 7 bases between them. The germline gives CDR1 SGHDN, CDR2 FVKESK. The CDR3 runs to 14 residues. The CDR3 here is CASSRRGNTGELFF. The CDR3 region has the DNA TGTGCCAGCAGCCGAAGGGGGAACACCGGGGAGCTGTTTTTT.

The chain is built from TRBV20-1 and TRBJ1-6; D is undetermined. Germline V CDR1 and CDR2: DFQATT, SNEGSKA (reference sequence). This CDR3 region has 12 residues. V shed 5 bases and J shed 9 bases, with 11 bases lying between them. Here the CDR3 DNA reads TGCAGTGCTTCCGTGGGGAGTTCACCCCTCCACTTT. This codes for CSASVGSSPLHF.

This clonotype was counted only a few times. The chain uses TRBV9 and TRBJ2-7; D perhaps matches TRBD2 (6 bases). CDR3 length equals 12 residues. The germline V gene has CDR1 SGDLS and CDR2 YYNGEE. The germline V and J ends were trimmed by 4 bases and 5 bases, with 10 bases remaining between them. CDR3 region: CASSRDWNEQYF. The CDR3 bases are TGTGCCAGCAGCCGGGACTGGAACGAGCAGTACTTC.

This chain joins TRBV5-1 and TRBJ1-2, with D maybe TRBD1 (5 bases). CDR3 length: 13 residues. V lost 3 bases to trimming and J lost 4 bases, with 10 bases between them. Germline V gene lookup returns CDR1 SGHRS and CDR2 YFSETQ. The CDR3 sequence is CASSSGHSYGYTF. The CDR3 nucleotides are TGCGCCAGCAGCTCCGGACATAGCTATGGCTACACCTTC.

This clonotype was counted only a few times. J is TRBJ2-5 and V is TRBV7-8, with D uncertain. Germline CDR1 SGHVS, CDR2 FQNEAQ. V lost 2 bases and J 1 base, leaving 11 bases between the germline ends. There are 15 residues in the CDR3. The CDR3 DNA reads TGTGCCAGCAGCTTATCCGACGGATTCCAAGAGACCCAGTACTTC. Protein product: CASSLSDGFQETQYF.

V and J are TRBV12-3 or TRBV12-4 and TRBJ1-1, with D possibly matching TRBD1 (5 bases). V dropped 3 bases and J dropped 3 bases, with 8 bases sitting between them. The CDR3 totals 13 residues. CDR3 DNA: TGTGCCAGCAGTTTCGGGGGTCACACTGAAGCTTTCTTT. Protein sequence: CASSFGGHTEAFF.

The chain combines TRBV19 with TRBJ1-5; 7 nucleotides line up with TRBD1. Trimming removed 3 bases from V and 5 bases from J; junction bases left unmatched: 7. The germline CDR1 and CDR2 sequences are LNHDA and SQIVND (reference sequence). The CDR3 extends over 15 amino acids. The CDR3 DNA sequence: TGTGCCAGTAGTATGACAGGGAGTAAGGATCAGCCCCAGCATTTT. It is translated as CASSMTGSKDQPQHF.

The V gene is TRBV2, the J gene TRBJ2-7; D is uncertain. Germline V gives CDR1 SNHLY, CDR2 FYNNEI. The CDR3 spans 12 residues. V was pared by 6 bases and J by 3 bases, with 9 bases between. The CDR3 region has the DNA TGTGCCAGCAGCGCTCGTTTCTACGAGCAGTACTTC. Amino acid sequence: CASSARFYEQYF.

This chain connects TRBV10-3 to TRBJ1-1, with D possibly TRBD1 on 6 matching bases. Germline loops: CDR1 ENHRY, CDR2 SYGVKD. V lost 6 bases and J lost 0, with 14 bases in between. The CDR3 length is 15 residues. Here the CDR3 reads CAIRRGTWMNTEAFF. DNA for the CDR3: TGTGCCATCAGACGGGGGACATGGATGAACACTGAAGCTTTCTTT.